This entry lists 7 T cell receptor beta chains sequenced from one sample in a study of Graves' ophthalmopathy and Graves' hyperthyroidism. Amplification targeted the TCR beta CDR3 regions, with RNA transcripts as the source material. The authors performed first-round RT-PCR with HTBI primers and then a second-round multiplex PCR. TCRdb re-called the multiplex PCR reads with MiXCR, one entry per CDR3 protein. The data contain about 16,000 distinct CDR3 sequences, 46% of them singletons. The sequencing input was peripheral blood. These receptors were taken from a woman aged 40 to 50 with stable Graves' hyperthyroidism.

This chain uses TRBV20-1 with TRBJ2-7; D is unresolved. V dropped 4 bases and J dropped 0 bases, with 7 bases sitting between them. The germline V gene encodes CDR1 DFQATT and CDR2 SNEGSKA (reference sequence). This CDR3 contains 12 residues. The CDR3 is CSATRSSYEQYF. In nucleotides, the CDR3 is TGCAGTGCTACGCGGAGCTCCTACGAGCAGTACTTC.

This clonotype was detected many times. J is TRBJ2-3 and V is TRBV12-3 or TRBV12-4, with D tentatively TRBD1 (6 bases). The germline V and J ends were trimmed by 10 bases and 2 bases, with 13 bases remaining between them. This CDR3 is 13 amino acids long. The CDR3, as DNA: TGTGCCATCCAACGGGACATCACAGATACGCAGTATTTT. Amino acids: CAIQRDITDTQYF.

The table lists this clonotype with many counts. The chain links TRBV2 to TRBJ2-2; D might be TRBD2 (6 bases). The CDR3 totals 14 residues. CDR1 is SNHLY and CDR2 is FYNNEI in the germline V gene. Trimming shortened V by 7 bases and J by 5 bases, and 14 bases separated the two germline ends. CDR3 sequence: CASNEAGVTGELFF. Here the CDR3 DNA reads TGTGCCAGCAACGAAGCGGGCGTTACCGGGGAGCTGTTTTTT.

Points on this clonotype: A much larger clone lies a single base off, so this may be a read error. This rearrangement joins TRBV6-2 or TRBV6-3 to TRBJ2-7; D may be TRBD2 (5 bases). This CDR3 spans 14 amino acids. V lost 8 bases, J lost 2 bases, and 16 bases lay in between. Germline V CDR1 and CDR2: MNHEY, SVGEGT. The CDR3 DNA is TGTGCCAGCGGCCCCCAGGCGGAGGCCTACGAGCAGTACTTC. It is translated as CASGPQAEAYEQYF.

Relative to its sample, this clonotype is medium-sized (0.01 to 0.1%). V usage is TRBV7-8 and J usage is TRBJ2-7; 8 bases map to TRBD1. V dropped 5 bases and J dropped 1; count of bases not matched to a gene: 4. Germline V gene sequence: CDR1 SGHVS, CDR2 FQNEAQ. The CDR3 consists of 14 residues. The CDR3 loop reads CASSPRTGSYEQYF. CDR3 DNA sequence: TGTGCCAGCAGCCCTAGGACAGGGTCCTACGAGCAGTACTTC. Variable domain in full (rest from reference TRBV7-8 and TRBJ2-7): GAGVSQSPRYKVAKRGQDVALRCDPISGHVSLFWYQQALGQGPEFLTYFQNEAQLDKSGLPSDRFFAERPEGSVSTLKIQRTQQEDSAVYLCASSPRTGSYEQYFGPGTRLTVT.

This clonotype was found many times. J is TRBJ2-7 and V is TRBV9, with D possibly being TRBD1 or TRBD2 (5 bases each). Trimming took 3 bases from V and 2 from J, leaving 12 bases between them. Germline CDR1 SGDLS, CDR2 YYNGEE. This CDR3 comprises 14 residues. The CDR3 DNA reads as TGTGCCAGCAGCGCCGGGACCCCTGCCTACGAGCAGTACTTC. Its protein product is CASSAGTPAYEQYF.

V and J are TRBV20-1 and TRBJ1-5; TRBD1 aligns across 7 bases. This CDR3 has 13 residues. J gave up 5 bases and V 5 bases, and 6 bases lay outside the gene matches. The germline gives CDR1 DFQATT, CDR2 SNEGSKA (reference sequence). The CDR3 is CSASTGTDQPQHF. Written as DNA, the CDR3 is TGCAGTGCTTCGACAGGGACAGATCAGCCCCAGCATTTT.